This TCR beta chain came from a study of T cells in localized non-small cell lung cancer. Study conclusions and caveats: Higher adjacent-lung clonality was associated with shorter survival. Researchers found a median around 50 of the top 100 tumor clones in adjacent lung.

Germline lookup yields CDR1 MNHNS and CDR2 SASEGT. The CDR3 covers 11 residues. V gave up 5 bases and J gave up 7 bases, with 9 bases separating them. A word on this clone: Its antigen is as yet unknown.

The method was immunoSEQ multiplex PCR; TCRdb's version includes in-frame clones alone and lacks a portion of them. The sample consists of approximately 83,000 clones, approximately 90% of them appearing once. The TCR sequence derives from a woman aged 40-69 years with stage II squamous cell lung carcinoma. Sample: PBMCs, taken before any cancer treatment. The V gene is TRBV6-1, the J gene TRBJ2-7; unclear D gene. The CDR3 sequence: CASSTRREQYF. The CDR3 DNA reads TGTGCCAGCAGTACTCGCCGTGAGCAGTACTTC.